This TCR beta chain comes out of a study of blood T cell repertoires in COVID-19. Study-wide background: Specimens from acute and convalescent COVID-19 originated in the United States, Italy and Spain.

Repertoires were generated with immunoSEQ multiplex PCR, while TCRdb's copy carries only in-frame clones and drops some. The table lists approximately 290,000 clones, almost 90% of them singletons, with roughly 4.3% in the top ten. Trimming removed 3 bases from V and 5 bases from J, with 16 bases in between. Germline-derived CDR1 and CDR2 are LNHNV and YYDKDF (reference sequence). This CDR3 comprises 15 residues. This study enrolled people aged 18 to 89 from approximately 25 US geographic areas. The chain recombines TRBV15 with TRBJ2-5, with D maybe TRBD2 (6 bases). Source material: PBMCs or T cells enriched from blood (not recorded which). This sequence originates from a woman aged 18-35 years with acute COVID-19. CDR3 sequence (DNA): TGTGCCACCAGCAGGGTGACTAGGGGCTTTGAGACCCAGTACTTC. Its protein is CATSRVTRGFETQYF.